This note documents a single T cell receptor beta chain sequence. Its antigen is as yet unknown. This entry belongs to a study of OX40 agonist ivuxolimab in advanced cancers. Across the whole study: The study enrolled dose-escalation patients with hepatocellular carcinoma, melanoma, renal cell or head and neck cancer.

Clones were sequenced by immunoSEQ multiplex PCR, and TCRdb holds only the in-frame ones, with some missing. The data hold some 14,000 clones, with more than 75% observed a single time. Study findings and constraints: The specificity for antigen of the expanded peripheral T cells was not determined.

Germline assignment: CDR1 GTSNPN and CDR2 SVGIG (reference sequence). CDR3 length: 13 amino acids. Trimming pared 0 bases from V and 1 base from J, leaving 5 bases between. The gene calls are TRBV30 and TRBJ2-3; D gene unclear. This sample comprised CD4+ or CD8+ T cells sorted from blood, obtained in a trial of the OX40 agonist ivuxolimab. This sequence originates from an adult with an advanced solid tumor such as melanoma, head and neck, liver or kidney cancer. In DNA form, the CDR3 reads TGTGCCTGGAGTGTCTCAGGCACAGATACGCAGTATTTT. Translation gives CAWSVSGTDTQYF.